This is a list of T cell receptor beta chains from one sample in a study of PD-1 blockade in mismatch repair-deficient tumors. Assay: immunoSEQ multiplex PCR; the TCRdb copy retains only in-frame clones and omits some. The table records about 120,000 clones, 86% of them present only once. This specimen consisted of peripheral blood, obtained 44 weeks after starting pembrolizumab. Receptors were obtained from an adult with mismatch repair-deficient cancer. CDR3s include the opening cysteine and the closing phenylalanine or tryptophan. The order of the fields is V gene, clone size, D gene, CDR3 length, J gene, CDR3 DNA, CDR3 protein. D genes are given only for firm matches. Clone size is shown for a subset of rows, as once, few, many or a class of expanded clone.

TRBV7-3	NA	NA	14	TRBJ2-3	TGTGCCAGCAGCTTTCGGGGTAGCACAGATACGCAGTATTTT	CASSFRGSTDTQYF
TRBV7-4	NA	NA	17	TRBJ2-7	TGTGCCAGCAGCTTAGTGGGGGGACAGCCCTTTTCCCACGAGCAGTACTTC	CASSLVGGQPFSHEQYF
TRBV7-2	NA	NA	18	TRBJ1-3	TGTGCCAGCAGCTTAGTTGGGGATGGGGGACGGTACAGAAACACCATATATTTT	CASSLVGDGGRYRNTIYF
TRBV18	NA	TRBD1	16	TRBJ2-5	TGTGCCAGCTCACCACCTAATTACAGGGGCGGGGAGACCCAGTACTTC	CASSPPNYRGGETQYF
TRBV6-6	once	TRBD1	14	TRBJ2-2	TGTGCCAGCAATCCGGGACAGTACACCGGGGAGCTGTTTTTT	CASNPGQYTGELFF
TRBV11-3	NA	NA	14	TRBJ2-7	TGTGCCAGCAGCCCCTTCGAACGGGAATACGAGCAGTACTTC	CASSPFEREYEQYF
TRBV18	NA	NA	15	TRBJ2-5	TGTGCCAGCTCACCGTTGCCAGGGAAGGTTGTGGCCCAGTACTTC	CASSPLPGKVVAQYF
TRBV4-2	few	NA	13	TRBJ2-7	TGTGCCAGCAGCCAAGATTGGAGGAGTGAGCAGTACTTC	CASSQDWRSEQYF
TRBV5-6	NA	TRBD1	14	TRBJ1-2	TGTGCCAGCAGCTCAATACAGGGGGCGGAGGGCTACACCTTC	CASSSIQGAEGYTF
TRBV2	NA	TRBD2	18	TRBJ2-7	TGTGCCAGCAGGTCCGGTGCCCCCTTTCGCGGGGGGTCTGGCGAGCAGTACTTC	CASRSGAPFRGGSGEQYF
TRBV5-6	once	TRBD1	15	TRBJ1-2	TGTGCCAGCAAAACCGCAGGGGGCTCGAACTATGGCTACACCTTC	CASKTAGGSNYGYTF
TRBV7-2	NA	NA	13	TRBJ2-2	TGTGCCAGCAGCTCCGTTGTAACCGGGGAGCTGTTTTTT	CASSSVVTGELFF
TRBV19	NA	NA	13	TRBJ2-7	TGTGCCAGTAGCTCCCGGACCACCTACGAGCAGTACTTC	CASSSRTTYEQYF
TRBV5-1	NA	NA	13	TRBJ1-2	TGCGCCAGCAGCGCGGAAGGTACCTATGGCTACACCTTC	CASSAEGTYGYTF
TRBV15	NA	NA	14	TRBJ2-3	TGTGCCACGACTAGAGGACTAAGCACAGATACGCAGTATTTT	CATTRGLSTDTQYF